Described below is a single T cell receptor beta chain sequence and its context. Antigen unknown. A read error is possible here, since a much larger clone lies one base away. This CDR3 fails to terminate in the conserved phenylalanine or tryptophan, so it likely reflects a read error. The source of the sample is a study of tumor and adjacent non-tumor tissue in lung cancer. Study in general: Some 4.2 million productive TCRbeta reads were obtained per sample on average. Study-level results: Shorter survival was associated with higher TCR diversity in tumors.

RNA was extracted from bulk tissue without any cell sorting. Three rounds of nested PCR, following a modified ARM-PCR protocol, produced the TCRbeta library. TCRdb used MiXCR to reprocess the multiplex PCR reads, holding one entry per CDR3 protein. The sample contains about 93,000 distinct CDR3 sequences, around 64% of which appear only once. V dropped 0 bases and J dropped 9 bases, with 15 bases sitting between them. The CDR3 is 15 amino acids. The germline V gene encodes CDR1 MNHEY and CDR2 SVGEGT. This chain links TRBV6-2 or TRBV6-3 with TRBJ2-1; D is undetermined. The sequence came from a man between 60 and 75 years old with non-small cell lung cancer. Sample: lung tumor tissue. CDR3 amino acids: CASSYSGLSGAEQFL. The DNA of the CDR3 is TGTGCCAGCAGTTACTCGGGTCTTTCTGGCGCTGAGCAGTTCTTA.